The clone carrying this T cell receptor beta chain turned up a few times. This sample was included in a study of blood T cell repertoires in COVID-19. Study at large: From the United States, Italy and Spain came samples of acute and convalescent COVID-19. Nucleic acid was either cDNA or gDNA, and it came from T cells, B-cell-depleted T cells, or PBMCs.

Trimming cost V 2 bases and J 5 bases; bases outside gene matches: 0. The CDR3 runs 13 residues. Germline CDR1 WNHNN, CDR2 SYGVQD (reference sequence). In the original workflow: Cell counts per sample came from amplifying reference gene primers. Data came from immunoSEQ multiplex PCR; TCRdb stores just in-frame clones and leaves some out. V and J calls and clone size are those listed in that table; D and trimming were worked out from the DNA. The repertoire has about 480,000 clones, roughly 91% of them found once; the top ten carry over 4%. This receptor was obtained from a woman between 25 and 40 years old with acute or convalescent COVID-19. Input material: peripheral blood. This chain connects TRBV10-1 to TRBJ1-1, with 9 bases that match TRBD1. The CDR3, as DNA: TGCGCCAGCAGTGAGGGGACAGGGACTGAAGCTTTCTTT. Residues: CASSEGTGTEAFF.